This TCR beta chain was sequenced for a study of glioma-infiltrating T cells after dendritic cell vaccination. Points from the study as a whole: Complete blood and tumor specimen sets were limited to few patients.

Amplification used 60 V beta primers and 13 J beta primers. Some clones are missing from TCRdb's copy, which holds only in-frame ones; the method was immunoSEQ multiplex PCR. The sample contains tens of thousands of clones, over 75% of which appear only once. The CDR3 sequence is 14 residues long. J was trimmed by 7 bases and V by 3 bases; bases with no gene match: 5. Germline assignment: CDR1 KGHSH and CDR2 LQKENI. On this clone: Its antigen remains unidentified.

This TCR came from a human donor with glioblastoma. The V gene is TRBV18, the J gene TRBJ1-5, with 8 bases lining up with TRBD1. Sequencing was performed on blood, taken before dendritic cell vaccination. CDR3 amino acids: CASSPTGEEQPQHF. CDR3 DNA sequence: TGTGCCAGCTCACCGACAGGGGAAGAACAGCCCCAGCATTTT.